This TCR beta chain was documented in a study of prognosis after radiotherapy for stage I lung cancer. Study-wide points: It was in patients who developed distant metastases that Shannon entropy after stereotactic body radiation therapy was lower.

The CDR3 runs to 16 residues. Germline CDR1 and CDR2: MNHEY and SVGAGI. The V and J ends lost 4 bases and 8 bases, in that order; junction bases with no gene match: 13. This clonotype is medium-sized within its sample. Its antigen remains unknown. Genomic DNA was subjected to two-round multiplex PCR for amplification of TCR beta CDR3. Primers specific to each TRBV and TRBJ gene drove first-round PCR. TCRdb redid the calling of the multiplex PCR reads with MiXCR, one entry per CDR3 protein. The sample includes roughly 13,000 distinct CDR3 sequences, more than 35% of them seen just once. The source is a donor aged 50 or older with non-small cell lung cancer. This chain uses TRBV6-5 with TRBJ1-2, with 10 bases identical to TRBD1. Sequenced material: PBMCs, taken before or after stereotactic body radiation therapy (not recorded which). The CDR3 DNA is TGTGCCAGCAGTTGGGGACAGGGGAGTGGCATTGGGGGCTACACCTTC. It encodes CASSWGQGSGIGGYTF.